The source of this TCR beta chain is a study of cytomegalovirus exposure and HLA in healthy donors. Losses at the gene ends were 0 bases for V and 3 bases for J; bases not matched to a gene: 2. The CDR3 totals 14 residues. Germline assignment: CDR1 MNHNY and CDR2 SVGAGI (reference sequence). The PCR contained 60 Vbeta and 13 Jbeta primers. The protocol was immunoSEQ multiplex PCR, while the TCRdb copy is restricted to in-frame clones and leaves out a portion. The sample contains over 200,000 clones, 85% to 90% of which appear only once. The specimen was PBMCs. This TCR came from a human donor in good health. The rearrangement joins TRBV6-6 to TRBJ2-7, with TRBD1 matching 7 bases. The CDR3 nucleotides read TGTGCCAGCAGTTACTCTCCAGGGGGCTACGAGCAGTACTTC. Protein product: CASSYSPGGYEQYF.